Listed below are T cell receptor beta chains from one sample, sequenced in a study of Graves' ophthalmopathy and Graves' hyperthyroidism. TCRdb redid the calling of the multiplex PCR reads with MiXCR, one entry per CDR3 protein. The repertoire holds 600,000 to 950,000 distinct CDR3 sequences, with 40% as singletons. Sequenced sample: peripheral blood. These receptors originate from an adult man with Graves' ophthalmopathy. The CDR3 runs from the conserved cysteine through the conserved F or W. A D gene is named only where the DNA matches it firmly. The size entry is marked missing in some rows and otherwise reads once, few, many or a size class.

d_gene	abundance	v_gene	j_gene	CDR3aa	CDR3nt
.	.	TRBV10-3	TRBJ2-3	CAISSGEHWPDTQYF	TGTGCCATCAGTAGCGGAGAACACTGGCCAGATACGCAGTATTTT
.	few	TRBV15	TRBJ1-5	CATSRDRSDSQPQHF	TGTGCCACCAGCAGAGATAGAAGCGACAGCCAGCCCCAGCATTTT
TRBD1	.	TRBV14	TRBJ2-7	CASSQDVGGGEQYF	TGTGCCAGCAGCCAAGATGTAGGGGGCGGCGAGCAGTACTTC
.	.	TRBV25-1	TRBJ2-5	CASPGQTQETQYF	TGTGCCAGCCCTGGACAGACACAAGAGACCCAGTACTTC
.	.	TRBV10-3	TRBJ2-7	CAISTGPGYSNEQYF	TGTGCCATCAGTACAGGTCCGGGGTACTCCAACGAGCAGTACTTC
TRBD1	once	TRBV29-1	TRBJ2-7	CSLVLSGGEQYF	TGCAGCTTAGTGCTGTCAGGGGGCGAGCAGTACTTC
.	many	TRBV11-2	TRBJ1-1	CASSSGAPNTEAFF	TGTGCCAGCAGCTCAGGGGCCCCGAACACTGAAGCTTTCTTT
.	many	TRBV25-1	TRBJ2-5	CASSYPLRGYQETQYF	TGTGCCAGCAGTTACCCGCTCCGGGGGTACCAAGAGACCCAGTACTTC
TRBD1	few	TRBV7-9	TRBJ1-1	CASTQGAVEAFF	TGTGCCAGCACCCAGGGGGCGGTTGAAGCTTTCTTT
.	.	TRBV25-1	TRBJ2-5	CASSHGEGGGKETQYF	TGTGCCAGCAGCCACGGGGAGGGGGGGGGGAAAGAGACCCAGTACTTC
.	many	TRBV6-6	TRBJ2-7	CASSYGAGRFYEQYF	TGTGCCAGCAGTTACGGGGCGGGGAGATTCTACGAGCAGTACTTC
.	many	TRBV19	TRBJ1-5	CASSLHDRSSNQPQHF	TGTGCCAGTAGTCTCCACGACAGATCTAGCAATCAGCCCCAGCATTTT
TRBD1	many	TRBV20-1	TRBJ1-6	CSQRGQGVSPLHF	TGCAGCCAACGAGGACAGGGGGTTTCACCCCTCCACTTT
TRBD1	.	TRBV15	TRBJ2-2	CATSRSTGGRSIGELFF	TGTGCCACCAGCAGAAGCACAGGGGGTAGAAGTATCGGGGAGCTGTTTTTT
TRBD2	.	TRBV9	TRBJ2-2	CASGLEGSTGELFF	TGTGCCAGCGGACTAGAGGGGAGCACCGGGGAGCTGTTTTTT
TRBD1	few	TRBV19	TRBJ1-5	CASSPGQGTQPQHF	TGTGCCAGTAGTCCGGGACAGGGTACTCAGCCCCAGCATTTT
TRBD2	.	TRBV11-3	TRBJ2-5	CASSLGLAGRQETQYF	TGTGCCAGCAGCTTAGGACTAGCGGGCCGCCAAGAGACCCAGTACTTC
.	many	TRBV20-1	TRBJ1-6	CSARAGRVVGSPLHF	TGCAGTGCTAGAGCGGGCAGGGTGGTTGGTTCACCCCTCCACTTT
.	.	TRBV5-1	TRBJ2-6	CASSLEVAGRATEAF	TGCGCCAGCAGCTTGGAGGTTGCCGGCAGGGCGACTGAAGCTTTC
.	.	TRBV5-1	TRBJ2-7	CASSLLVSYEQYF	TGCGCCAGCAGCTTGCTTGTGTCCTACGAGCAGTACTTC
.	.	TRBV20-1	TRBJ2-7	CSVQDSVNYEQYF	TGCAGTGTTCAAGACAGCGTGAACTACGAGCAGTACTTC
TRBD2	.	TRBV7-3	TRBJ2-5	CASSPGGGLQETQYF	TGTGCCAGCAGCCCCGGCGGGGGATTACAAGAGACCCAGTACTTC